The 23 T cell receptor beta chains below come from one sample, sequenced in a study of blood T cell repertoires in COVID-19 (dated by TCRdb to about 2020). The receptor library was made with the immunoSEQ multiplex PCR assay. Imported from immuneACCESS, the table was reduced by TCRdb to in-frame sequences with V and J called. These copies leave out some clones; in studies compared against another copy, an unresolved V gene accounts for under half, and the cause of the remainder is not known. The sample table holds 45,000 to 60,000 clones, of which around 93% were seen once. The ten largest clonotypes hold about 3% of the sample. Input material: peripheral blood. The origin of the receptors is a man over 45 with acute or convalescent COVID-19.

In its sample, this clone ranks as medium-sized. This sequence joins TRBV3-1 (or the pseudogene TRBV3-2) and TRBJ2-1; 7 positions agree with TRBD2. The CDR3 is 17 amino acids. Germline CDR1 and CDR2: LGHDT and YNNKEL (reference sequence). Unmatched junction bases numbered 9, after V lost 1 base and J lost 3 bases. Here the CDR3 DNA reads TGTGCCAGCAGCCAAGCAGTCCCGGGGACTATCTACAATGAGCAGTTCTTC. Its translation is CASSQAVPGTIYNEQFF.

The rearrangement links TRBV2 to TRBJ1-5; 9 bases are a match to TRBD1. In germline, CDR1 is SNHLY, CDR2 FYNNEI. The CDR3 consists of 14 residues. V trimming: 8 bases; J trimming: 6 bases; junction bases outside the gene matches: 8. CDR3 loop: CASSPDRGIQPQHF. In nucleotides, the CDR3 is TGTGCCAGCTCACCCGACAGGGGGATTCAGCCCCAGCATTTT.

The CDR3: CASSPSDYMGTLHF. CDR3 coding DNA: TGTGCCAGCAGCCCTTCGGACTACATGGGCACCCTCCACTTT. V usage is TRBV11-2 and J usage is TRBJ1-6; D uncertain. The ends were cut back, 5 bases at V and 14 bases at J, with 19 bases in the middle. The CDR3 sequence is 14 residues long. Germline V gene lookup returns CDR1 SGHAT and CDR2 FQNNGV.

The genes are TRBV27 and TRBJ2-5; the match to TRBD1 covers 8 bases. Germline V gene lookup returns CDR1 MNHEY and CDR2 SMNVEV (reference sequence). The J segment lost 3 bases and the V segment lost 6 bases, leaving 15 bases of the junction unmatched. There are 17 residues in the CDR3. The CDR3 DNA reads as TGTGCCAGCAGCCTTGGCAGGTTTGCGACAGGGGAAGAGACCCAGTACTTC. It encodes CASSLGRFATGEETQYF.

The V call is TRBV5-1, the J call TRBJ1-4; 8 nucleotides align to TRBD1. After removal of 4 bases from V and 4 bases from J, the junction contained 6 bases not matched to a gene. The CDR3 contains 15 residues. Germline CDR1 SGHRS, CDR2 YFSETQ. This CDR3 reads CASSIGQGRNEKLFF. The CDR3 DNA reads TGCGCCAGCAGCATAGGACAGGGCCGTAATGAAAAACTGTTTTTT.

J is TRBJ1-5 and V is TRBV10-3; weak D call: TRBD1 (5 bases). There are 14 residues in the CDR3. V lost 4 bases to trimming and J lost 7 bases, with 14 bases between them. Germline CDR1 is ENHRY and CDR2 is SYGVKD. The CDR3 here is CAISGGGSGQPQHF. The CDR3 nucleotides are TGTGCCATCAGTGGCGGGGGTTCGGGACAGCCCCAGCATTTT.

V and J are TRBV20-1 and TRBJ1-6; possibly TRBD1 for D (5 bases). Trimming removed 3 bases from V and 7 bases from J, with 10 bases in between. CDR3 size: 13 residues. Per the germline V gene, CDR1 is DFQATT and CDR2 is SNEGSKA (reference sequence). CDR3 residues: CSASVTVNSPLHF. The CDR3 bases are TGCAGTGCTAGTGTGACAGTAAATTCACCCCTCCACTTT.

CDR3 in DNA: TGTGCCAGCAGCCAAGTACAGGGAAGAGGGGAGCTGTTTTTT. Protein sequence: CASSQVQGRGELFF. The chain joins TRBV3-1 (or the pseudogene TRBV3-2) to TRBJ2-2; D perhaps matches TRBD1 (6 bases). CDR3 length: 14 amino acids. Germline CDR1 reads LGHDT; CDR2 reads YNNKEL (reference sequence). V lost 1 base, J lost 8 bases, and 11 bases lay in between.

The CDR3 is CAWSLGPGTGFVSPLHF. The CDR3 coding sequence is TGTGCCTGGAGCCTTGGTCCCGGGACAGGGTTTGTCTCACCCCTCCACTTT. The gene calls are TRBV30 and TRBJ1-6; TRBD1 matches 9 bases. The CDR3 is 17 amino acids. Germline V CDR1 and CDR2: GTSNPN, SVGIG (reference sequence). The ends lost 3 bases at V and 10 bases at J; junction bases unmatched: 16. The full variable domain, completed using reference TRBV30 and TRBJ1-6, is SQTIHQWPATLVQPVGSPLSLECTVEGTSNPNLYWYRQAAGRGLQLLFYSVGIGQISSEVPQNLSASRPQDRQFILSSKKLLLSDSGFYLCAWSLGPGTGFVSPLHFGNGTRLTVT.

This chain links TRBV4-1 with TRBJ2-2; D uncertain. Trimming took off 3 bases at V and 4 bases at J, with 15 bases between the two ends. Germline V gives CDR1 MGHRA, CDR2 YSYEKL. The CDR3 covers 16 residues. The CDR3 region is CASSHTVVEATGELFF. The CDR3 DNA follows: TGCGCCAGCAGCCATACGGTAGTAGAGGCCACCGGGGAGCTGTTTTTT.

The chain links TRBV12-3 or TRBV12-4 to TRBJ2-1; D not resolved. V lost 6 bases, J lost 4 bases, and 7 bases lay in between. The CDR3 length is 12 residues. The CDR3, as DNA: TGTGCCAGCAGGGCTCGATACAATGAGCAGTTCTTC. Translated: CASRARYNEQFF.

The chain uses TRBV19 and TRBJ2-2, with D perhaps TRBD1 (6 bases). This CDR3 region has 14 residues. Germline-derived CDR1 and CDR2 are LNHDA and SQIVND (reference sequence). V was clipped by 3 bases and J by 7 bases, with 12 bases between them. The CDR3 spells CASSMDRAVGELFF. CDR3 sequence (DNA): TGTGCCAGTAGTATGGACAGAGCGGTCGGGGAGCTGTTTTTT. The complete variable domain, with remaining parts taken from reference TRBV19 and TRBJ2-2, reads DGGITQSPKYLFRKEGQNVTLSCEQNLNHDAMYWYRQDPGQGLRLIYYSQIVNDFQKGDIAEGYSVSREKKESFPLTVTSAQKNPTAFYLCASSMDRAVGELFFGEGSRLTVL.

The V gene is TRBV7-3, the J gene TRBJ2-6; no clear D. Germline loops: CDR1 SGHTA, CDR2 FQGTGA. Deletions cut 1 base from V and 0 bases from J, with 4 bases between. The CDR3 has 15 amino acids. The CDR3 here is CASSLMASGANVLTF. DNA of the CDR3: TGTGCCAGCAGCTTAATGGCCTCTGGGGCCAACGTCCTGACTTTC.

This chain links TRBV25-1 with TRBJ2-3; TRBD2 matches 10 bases. V lost 6 bases and J lost 6; bases outside the gene matches: 6. CDR3 size: 14 residues. The germline CDR1 and CDR2 sequences are MGHDK and SYGVNS. The CDR3 is CASSSGGAVDTQYF. The CDR3 bases are TGTGCCAGCAGCAGCGGGGGGGCCGTGGATACGCAGTATTTT.

The rearrangement joins TRBV6-5 to TRBJ1-2; TRBD1 might be the D (6 bases). Trimming stripped 6 bases from V and 2 bases from J, with 13 bases between. CDR3 length: 14 amino acids. In germline, CDR1 is MNHEY, CDR2 SVGAGI. CDR3 sequence reads: CASRTTGGNYGYTF. In nucleotides, the CDR3 is TGTGCCAGCAGGACGACAGGCGGGAACTATGGCTACACCTTC.

The J gene is TRBJ2-4, the V gene TRBV7-2; 12 positions match TRBD2. J was trimmed by 2 bases and V by 3 bases; bases with no gene match: 5. Germline-derived CDR1 and CDR2 are SGHTA and FQGNSA. The CDR3 contains 17 residues. The CDR3: CASSFGLAGTTKNIQYF. The CDR3 DNA sequence: TGTGCCAGCAGCTTCGGACTAGCGGGGACAACCAAAAACATTCAGTACTTC. Full variable domain (missing parts from reference TRBV7-2 and TRBJ2-4): GAGVSQSPSNKVTEKGKDVELRCDPISGHTALYWYRQSLGQGLEFLIYFQGNSAPDKSGLPSDRFSAERTGGSVSTLTIQRTQQEDSAVYLCASSFGLAGTTKNIQYFGAGTRLSVL.

Comment on this clone: This specimen includes other DNA sequences encoding the same CDR3. J is TRBJ1-1 and V is TRBV29-1; the D gene is possibly TRBD1 (6 bases). The CDR3 is 12 residues long. V was trimmed by 7 bases and J by 1 base, leaving 10 bases between them. Germline-derived CDR1 and CDR2 are SQVTM and ANQGSEA. CDR3 sequence (DNA): TGCAGCGCAACAGGGTGGAACACTGAAGCTTTCTTT. This gives the protein CSATGWNTEAFF. Drawing the rest from reference TRBV29-1 and TRBJ1-1, the complete variable domain is SAVISQKPSRDICQRGTSLTIQCQVDSQVTMMFWYRQQPGQSLTLIATANQGSEATYESGFVIDKFPISRPNLTFSTLTVSNMSPEDSSIYLCSATGWNTEAFFGQGTRLTVV.

The chain has TRBV2 and TRBJ2-2, with D possibly matching TRBD2 (5 bases). There are 13 residues in the CDR3. CDR1 and CDR2 from the germline V gene are SNHLY and FYNNEI. Trimming stripped 11 bases from V and 7 bases from J, with 17 bases between. CDR3 loop: CAGGRGSLGELFF. In DNA form, the CDR3 reads TGTGCCGGAGGTCGAGGGAGTCTCGGGGAGCTGTTTTTT. Full variable domain (remainder filled in from reference TRBV2 and TRBJ2-2): EPEVTQTPSHQVTQMGQEVILRCVPISNHLYFYWYRQILGQKVEFLVSFYNNEISEKSEIFDDQFSVERPDGSNFTLKIRSTKLEDSAMYFCAGGRGSLGELFFGEGSRLTVL.

V and J are TRBV30 and TRBJ1-2; possibly TRBD1 for D (6 bases). The ends were cut back, 2 bases at V and 2 bases at J, with 9 bases in the middle. Germline loops: CDR1 GTSNPN, CDR2 SVGIG (reference sequence). CDR3 length equals 13 residues. CDR3 in DNA: TGTGCCTGGAGTTCGGGACAAAACTATGGCTACACCTTC. This sequence encodes CAWSSGQNYGYTF. Full variable domain (outside the CDR3, taken from reference TRBV30 and TRBJ1-2): SQTIHQWPATLVQPVGSPLSLECTVEGTSNPNLYWYRQAAGRGLQLLFYSVGIGQISSEVPQNLSASRPQDRQFILSSKKLLLSDSGFYLCAWSSGQNYGYTFGSGTRLTVV.

CDR3: CASSDRGLRNGYTF. DNA of the CDR3: TGTGCCAGCAGCGATCGGGGATTAAGGAATGGCTACACCTTC. The chain links TRBV9 to TRBJ1-2; D uncertain. The germline V gene encodes CDR1 SGDLS and CDR2 YYNGEE. CDR3 length: 14 amino acids. V gave up 3 bases and J gave up 6 bases, with 15 bases separating them.

The rearrangement links TRBV28 to TRBJ1-1; 7 positions match TRBD1. The trim removed 6 bases at V and 5 bases at J, leaving 18 bases unmatched. The CDR3 extends over 17 amino acids. The germline CDR1 and CDR2 sequences are MDHEN and SYDVKM. Here the CDR3 reads CASRKSYQGVLRTEAFF. Here the CDR3 DNA reads TGTGCCAGCAGAAAGAGTTACCAGGGGGTTCTTCGGACTGAAGCTTTCTTT.

The chain joins TRBV2 to TRBJ2-1; 12 bases fit TRBD2. Germline V lookup: CDR1 SNHLY, CDR2 FYNNEI. V shed 4 bases and J 4 bases; nucleotides not matched to a gene: 5. The CDR3 sequence is 16 residues long. CDR3 sequence: CASSAELAGGYNEQFF. The CDR3, as DNA: TGTGCCAGCAGTGCCGAGCTAGCGGGGGGGTACAATGAGCAGTTCTTC.

The chain is built from TRBV25-1 and TRBJ2-3, with D maybe TRBD1 (6 bases). Trimming left V 4 bases short and J 5 bases short, with 16 bases between. The germline V gene has CDR1 MGHDK and CDR2 SYGVNS. The CDR3 loop spans 15 amino acids. CDR3 loop: CASSGIQGNGDTQYF. The CDR3 region has the DNA TGTGCCAGCAGTGGGATACAGGGTAACGGAGATACGCAGTATTTT.